This T cell receptor beta chain stems from a study of chemoradiotherapy in HPV16-positive cancers. The method was immunoSEQ multiplex PCR; TCRdb's version includes in-frame clones alone and lacks a portion of them. The sample consists of about 35,000 clones, about 90% of them appearing once. Germline-derived CDR1 and CDR2 are ENHRY and SYGVKD. V lost 7 bases, J lost 3 bases, and 15 bases lay in between. This CDR3 has 14 residues. The origin of this receptor is a human donor with HPV-associated anogenital cancer. The chain joins TRBV10-3 to TRBJ1-1, with unresolved D. Sequencing used blood, obtained from a patient who underwent chemoradiotherapy. The CDR3 sequence is CAIKGDLGYTEAFF. CDR3 bases: TGTGCCATCAAAGGAGACTTGGGGTACACTGAAGCTTTCTTT.